These T cell receptor beta chains were read from a single sample in a study of cytomegalovirus exposure and HLA in healthy donors. The table came from immunoSEQ multiplex PCR; TCRdb's copy has only in-frame clones and leaves some out. Of some 96,000 clones in the sample, 64% were seen once. The specimen was PBMCs. The origin of the receptors is a man aged 60 to 75 in good health and CMV-seronegative. The CDR3 runs from the conserved cysteine through the conserved F or W. The D gene is left open where the match is weak. Some rows have no size entry. The others give once, few or many, or a class for an expanded clone.

CDR3 DNA | CDR3 protein | D gene | J gene | V gene | CDR3 length | clone size
TGTGCCAGCAGCCCATGGAGGCTTTCCGTCGAGCAGTACTTC | CASSPWRLSVEQYF | NA | TRBJ2-7 | TRBV6-5 | 14 | NA
TGTGCCAGCAGCTTAGTAGCGGGAGGGCCCATTCAGTACTTC | CASSLVAGGPIQYF | TRBD2 | TRBJ2-4 | TRBV7-6 | 14 | NA
TGTGCTAGTGGGGGACAGCTCTCCTACGAGCAGTACTTC | CASGGQLSYEQYF | TRBD1 | TRBJ2-7 | TRBV12-5 | 13 | few
TGTGCCAGCAGTCCCACTTCCGGTAACTACAATGAGCAGTTCTTC | CASSPTSGNYNEQFF | NA | TRBJ2-1 | TRBV6-5 | 15 | NA
TGTGCCAGCAGTTTCCGGGACAGGGGATACAATGAGCAGTTCTTC | CASSFRDRGYNEQFF | TRBD1 | TRBJ2-1 | TRBV6-5 | 15 | NA
TGTGCCAGCAGCTCGACAGGGGGCGGCTACGAGCAGTACTTC | CASSSTGGGYEQYF | TRBD1 | TRBJ2-7 | TRBV7-3 | 14 | NA
TGTGCCAGCAGCTTAGAACAGGGGAACTATGGCTACACCTTC | CASSLEQGNYGYTF | TRBD1 | TRBJ1-2 | TRBV7-9 | 14 | NA
TGTGCCAGCAGCCCTAGGTCGGCAGCAACTAATGAAAAACTGTTTTTT | CASSPRSAATNEKLFF | NA | TRBJ1-4 | TRBV7-9 | 16 | NA
TGCGCCAGCAGTCCAGATAATTCACCCCTCCACTTT | CASSPDNSPLHF | NA | TRBJ1-6 | TRBV5-1 | 12 | few
TGCGCCAGCAGGGGGGCGGAGCAGTTCTTC | CASRGAEQFF | NA | TRBJ2-1 | TRBV5-1 | 10 | NA
TGTGCCAGCAGCTTAGCGCCACAGCCGAGCACAGATACGCAGTATTTT | CASSLAPQPSTDTQYF | NA | TRBJ2-3 | TRBV7-2 | 16 | few
TGTGCCAGCAGGCTCGCGGGTTTTTCCTCTTACACTGAAGCTTTCTTT | CASRLAGFSSYTEAFF | NA | TRBJ1-1 | TRBV27 | 16 | NA
TGCGCCAGCAGCTCCCTCGGGGGGGGCACAGATACGCAGTATTTT | CASSSLGGGTDTQYF | TRBD2 | TRBJ2-3 | TRBV5-1 | 15 | NA
TGTGCCAGCAGCGATGGGGGACAGCCGACAACCCGCTACAATGAGCAGTTCTTC | CASSDGGQPTTRYNEQFF | TRBD1 | TRBJ2-1 | TRBV9 | 18 | NA
TGCGCCAGCAGCTTGTTTTCCCCGGGACAGCTGAATAATTCACCCCTCCACTTT | CASSLFSPGQLNNSPLHF | TRBD1 | TRBJ1-6 | TRBV5-1 | 18 | NA
TGTGCCAGCATGGCGGCGTTGGGCTACACCTTC | CASMAALGYTF | NA | TRBJ1-2 | TRBV6-5 | 11 | NA
TGTGCCAGCAGTGAAGGGCAGGCTTACTCACCCCTCCACTTT | CASSEGQAYSPLHF | NA | TRBJ1-6 | TRBV2 | 14 | NA
TGTGCCAGCACCATAACCCCCCTTACGAGAGCTGAAGCTTTCTTT | CASTITPLTRAEAFF | NA | TRBJ1-1 | TRBV2 | 15 | NA
TGTGCCAGCTCACCCGACGGGAGCACAGATACGCAGTATTTT | CASSPDGSTDTQYF | NA | TRBJ2-3 | TRBV18 | 14 | NA
TGCAGCGTTGCTCAGGTGCACTCTGGAAACACCATATATTTT | CSVAQVHSGNTIYF | NA | TRBJ1-3 | TRBV29-1 | 14 | NA
TGTGCCAGCAGTGAGACCGGGACTCCACTTCACGAGCAGTACTTC | CASSETGTPLHEQYF | NA | TRBJ2-7 | TRBV7-9 | 15 | NA
TGTGCCAGCAGCTTAGCCGGGTCGAACACTGAAGCTTTCTTT | CASSLAGSNTEAFF | NA | TRBJ1-1 | TRBV7-9 | 14 | NA
TGTGCCAGAGGGGACCGGGACAGGACCTACGAGCAGTACTTC | CARGDRDRTYEQYF | TRBD1 | TRBJ2-7 | TRBV2 | 14 | NA
TGCGCCAGCAGCTACCTAGCAACGACAGGGGGAACTGAAGCTTTCTTT | CASSYLATTGGTEAFF | TRBD1 | TRBJ1-1 | TRBV5-1 | 16 | NA
TGTGCCAGTAGTATTGAGGGACTTCTCACTGAAGCTTTCTTT | CASSIEGLLTEAFF | NA | TRBJ1-1 | TRBV19 | 14 | NA
TGCGCCAGCAGCTCCCTTACTAGCGGGGGGCCCTACAATGAGCAGTTCTTC | CASSSLTSGGPYNEQFF | TRBD2 | TRBJ2-1 | TRBV5-1 | 17 | NA
TGCGCCAGCAGCCCCCAGCCCGGGTCAGGGTATCCAGATACGCAGTATTTT | CASSPQPGSGYPDTQYF | NA | TRBJ2-3 | TRBV5-1 | 17 | NA
TGTGCCAGTACTATACTCTCGGGATCGAACACTGAAGCTTTCTTT | CASTILSGSNTEAFF | NA | TRBJ1-1 | TRBV19 | 15 | NA
TGTGCCAGTAGTCAGTACCCTTCTGGGGCCAACGTCCTGACTTTC | CASSQYPSGANVLTF | NA | TRBJ2-6 | TRBV19 | 15 | NA
TGCGCCAGCAGCTCGACACACGGTAACCAAAACATTCAGTACTTC | CASSSTHGNQNIQYF | NA | TRBJ2-4 | TRBV5-1 | 15 | NA
TGCAGCGTTGTGAAATCGAGCACTGAAGCTTTCTTT | CSVVKSSTEAFF | NA | TRBJ1-1 | TRBV29-1 | 12 | NA
TGTGCCAGCAGTGCCCCGGGTCTCGAGACCCAGTACTTC | CASSAPGLETQYF | NA | TRBJ2-5 | TRBV6-5 | 13 | few
TGTGCCAGCAGCCGCCCCAGGGGCAGCAATCAGCCCCAGCATTTT | CASSRPRGSNQPQHF | NA | TRBJ1-5 | TRBV28 | 15 | once
TGCGCCAGCAGTGGTGTCAGGGCGGGAGAAAAACTGTTTTTT | CASSGVRAGEKLFF | NA | TRBJ1-4 | TRBV10-2 | 14 | NA
TGTGCCAGTAGTAGGGCTCACCGGGGAGCCCACGGGAACACTGAAGCTTTCTTT | CASSRAHRGAHGNTEAFF | NA | TRBJ1-1 | TRBV19 | 18 | few
TGTGCCAGCAGCTCCGACGACAGGGATAACACTGAAGCTTTCTTT | CASSSDDRDNTEAFF | TRBD1 | TRBJ1-1 | TRBV11-3 | 15 | NA
TGTGCCAGCTCACCGGAGCAAGAGACCCAGTACTTC | CASSPEQETQYF | NA | TRBJ2-5 | TRBV18 | 12 | NA
TGTGCCAGCAGCCCGGACAGAATAACCCTGTTTTTT | CASSPDRITLFF | NA | TRBJ1-4 | TRBV6-5 | 12 | few
TGTGCCAGTCGCCGATCAGGGGATGCCTACGAGCAGTACTTC | CASRRSGDAYEQYF | NA | TRBJ2-7 | TRBV6-1 | 14 | NA
TGTGCCAGCAGCTCGGGACAGGAAGAGACCCAGTACTTC | CASSSGQEETQYF | TRBD1 | TRBJ2-5 | TRBV7-3 | 13 | few
TGCGCCAGCAGTCTTATTCGGGTCTACGACCCGGAGACCCAGTACTTC | CASSLIRVYDPETQYF | NA | TRBJ2-5 | TRBV5-1 | 16 | NA
TGTGCCATCAGGGGACTAGCGGGGGGTTCGCCCACCTTTCCCGGGGAGCTGTTTTTT | CAIRGLAGGSPTFPGELFF | TRBD2 | TRBJ2-2 | TRBV10-3 | 19 | NA
TGTGCCAGCAGTGAAGTGGGTTTTGGGGCTGGGGAAAAACTGTTTTTT | CASSEVGFGAGEKLFF | NA | TRBJ1-4 | TRBV6-1 | 16 | few
TGTGCCAGTAGTAAATCAACAGGGGGATTTTCTAACACTGAAGCTTTCTTT | CASSKSTGGFSNTEAFF | TRBD1 | TRBJ1-1 | TRBV19 | 17 | NA
TGCGCCAGCAGCTTGGAGGGACAGGGGTGGCATGAGCAGTTCTTC | CASSLEGQGWHEQFF | TRBD1 | TRBJ2-1 | TRBV5-1 | 15 | NA
TGTGCCAGCAGTTGGGTCGGGCCGCGGGAAGAGACCCAGTACTTC | CASSWVGPREETQYF | NA | TRBJ2-5 | TRBV28 | 15 | NA
TGTGCCAGCAGCCCCGGACAGGGGGGACCCTACGAGCAGTACTTC | CASSPGQGGPYEQYF | TRBD1 | TRBJ2-7 | TRBV11-3 | 15 | NA
TGCGCCAGCAGTGACCGATTGCACGGGTTTGCAACTAATGAAAAACTGTTTTTT | CASSDRLHGFATNEKLFF | NA | TRBJ1-4 | TRBV10-2 | 18 | NA
TGTGCCAGCTCACCTCTAGCGGGAGTCGACAATGAGCAGTTCTTC | CASSPLAGVDNEQFF | TRBD2 | TRBJ2-1 | TRBV18 | 15 | NA